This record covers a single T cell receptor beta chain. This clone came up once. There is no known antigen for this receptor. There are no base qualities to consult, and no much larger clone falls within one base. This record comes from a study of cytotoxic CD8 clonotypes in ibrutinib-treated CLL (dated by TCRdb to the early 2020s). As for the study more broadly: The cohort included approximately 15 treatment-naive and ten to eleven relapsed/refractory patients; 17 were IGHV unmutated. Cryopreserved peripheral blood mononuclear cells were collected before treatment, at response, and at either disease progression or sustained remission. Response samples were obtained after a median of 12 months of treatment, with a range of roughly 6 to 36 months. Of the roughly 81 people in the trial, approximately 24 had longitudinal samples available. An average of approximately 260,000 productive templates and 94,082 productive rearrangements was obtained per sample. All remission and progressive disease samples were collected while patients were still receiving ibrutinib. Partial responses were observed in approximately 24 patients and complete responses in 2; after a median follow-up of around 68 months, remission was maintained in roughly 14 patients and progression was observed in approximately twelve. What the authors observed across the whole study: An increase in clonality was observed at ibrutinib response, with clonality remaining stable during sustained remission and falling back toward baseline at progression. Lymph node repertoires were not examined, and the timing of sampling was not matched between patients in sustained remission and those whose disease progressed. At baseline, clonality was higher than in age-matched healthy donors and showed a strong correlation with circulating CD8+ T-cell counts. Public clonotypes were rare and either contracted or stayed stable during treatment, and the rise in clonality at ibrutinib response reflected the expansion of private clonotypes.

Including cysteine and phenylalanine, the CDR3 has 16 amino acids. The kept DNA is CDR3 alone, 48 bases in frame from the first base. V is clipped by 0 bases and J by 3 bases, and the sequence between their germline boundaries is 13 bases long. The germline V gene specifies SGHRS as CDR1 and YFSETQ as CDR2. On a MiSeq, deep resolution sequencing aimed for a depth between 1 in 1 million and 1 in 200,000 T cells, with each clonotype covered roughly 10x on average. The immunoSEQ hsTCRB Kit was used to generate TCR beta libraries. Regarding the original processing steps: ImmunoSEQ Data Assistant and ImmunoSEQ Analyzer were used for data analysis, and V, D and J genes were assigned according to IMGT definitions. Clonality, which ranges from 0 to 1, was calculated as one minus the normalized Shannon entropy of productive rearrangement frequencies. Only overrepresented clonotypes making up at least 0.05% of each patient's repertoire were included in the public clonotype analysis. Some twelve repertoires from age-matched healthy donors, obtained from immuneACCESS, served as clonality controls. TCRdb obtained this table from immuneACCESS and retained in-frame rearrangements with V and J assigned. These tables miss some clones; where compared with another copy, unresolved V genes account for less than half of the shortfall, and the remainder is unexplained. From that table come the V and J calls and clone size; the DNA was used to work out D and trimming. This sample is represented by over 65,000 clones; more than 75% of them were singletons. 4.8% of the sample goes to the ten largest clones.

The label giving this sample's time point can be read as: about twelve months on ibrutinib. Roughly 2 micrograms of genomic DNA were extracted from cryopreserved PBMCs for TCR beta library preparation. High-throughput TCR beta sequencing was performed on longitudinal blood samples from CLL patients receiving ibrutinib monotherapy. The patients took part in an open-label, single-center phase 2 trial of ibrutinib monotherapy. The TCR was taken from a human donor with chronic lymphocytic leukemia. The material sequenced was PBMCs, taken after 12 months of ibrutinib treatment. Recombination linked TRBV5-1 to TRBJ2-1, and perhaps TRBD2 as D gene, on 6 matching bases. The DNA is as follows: TGCGCCAGCAGCTTGGCCGAAGGTAGCGGCTACAATGAGCAGTTCTTC. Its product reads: CASSLAEGSGYNEQFF. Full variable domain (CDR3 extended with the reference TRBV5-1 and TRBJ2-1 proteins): KAGVTQTPRYLIKTRGQQVTLSCSPISGHRSVSWYQQTPGQGLQFLFEYFSETQRNKGNFPGRFSGRQFSNSRSEMNVSTLELGDSALYLCASSLAEGSGYNEQFFGPGTRLTVL.